The TCR beta chain described here comes from a study of cytomegalovirus exposure and HLA in healthy donors. Study overall: HLA-typed donors were the source of approximately 86 million unique TCRs held in an early data release. Study-wide results and caveats: A few of the chains that were CMV-associated were confirmed in vitro to be specific for CMV antigens. It was likely that a cluster of highly shared sequence variants was a sequencing artifact. Rarity held for most TCR sequences, but there were some public TCRs that occurred in many donors.

The study ran its PCR with 60 Vbeta and 13 Jbeta primers. Repertoires were generated with immunoSEQ multiplex PCR, while TCRdb's copy carries only in-frame clones and drops some. This table has around 85,000 clones, 75% to 85% appearing once. This CDR3 contains 15 residues. The ends lost 4 bases at V and 3 bases at J; junction bases unmatched: 3. Germline CDR1 reads SGHRS; CDR2 reads YFSETQ. Turning to this clone: Its target is unknown.

The gene calls are TRBV5-1 and TRBJ2-5, with 13 bases aligning to TRBD2. Sequencing input: PBMCs. The sequence was obtained from a middle-aged man in good health and CMV-seropositive. CDR3 DNA: TGCGCCAGCAGCGGGGGGACTAGCGGGAAAGAGACCCAGTACTTC. Protein sequence: CASSGGTSGKETQYF.